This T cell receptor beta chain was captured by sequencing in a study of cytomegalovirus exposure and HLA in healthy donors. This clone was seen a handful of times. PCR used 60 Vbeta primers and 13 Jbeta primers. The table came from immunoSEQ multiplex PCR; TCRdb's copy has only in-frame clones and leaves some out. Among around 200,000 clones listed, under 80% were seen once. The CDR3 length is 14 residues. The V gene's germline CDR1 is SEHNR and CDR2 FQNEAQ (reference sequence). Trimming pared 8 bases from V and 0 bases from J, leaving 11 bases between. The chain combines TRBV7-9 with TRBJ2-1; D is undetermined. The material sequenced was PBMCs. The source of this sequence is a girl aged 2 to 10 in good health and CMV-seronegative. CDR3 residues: CASPAGDSYNEQFF. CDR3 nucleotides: TGTGCCAGCCCCGCCGGAGACTCCTACAATGAGCAGTTCTTC.